A single sample gave rise to the 5 T cell receptor beta chains below, sequenced in a study of blood T cell repertoires in COVID-19. Profiled with immunoSEQ multiplex PCR; TCRdb holds only in-frame clones, not every one. The repertoire has about 140,000 clones, 65% to 85% of them found once; the top ten carry around 8%. The sequenced material came from peripheral blood. The receptors come from a human donor in a cohort sampled during active COVID-19.

The chain carries TRBV10-3 and TRBJ2-5, with TRBD1 matching 7 bases. Germline V gives CDR1 ENHRY, CDR2 SYGVKD. V lost 9 bases, J lost 1 base, and 2 bases stayed unmatched. This CDR3 spans 12 amino acids. CDR3 protein: CAMGDSQETQYF. In DNA, the CDR3 is TGTGCCATGGGGGACAGCCAAGAGACCCAGTACTTC.

This chain links TRBV12-5 with TRBJ2-7; D is undetermined. The CDR3 loop spans 12 amino acids. From germline, CDR1 is LGHNT and CDR2 FRNRAP. The V and J ends lost 5 bases and 3 bases respectively, with 8 bases between them. Here the CDR3 reads CASGLTNYEQYF. CDR3 in DNA: TGTGCTAGTGGTCTCACAAACTACGAGCAGTACTTC.

The chain uses TRBV4-1 and TRBJ1-4, with unresolved D. The CDR3 sequence is 15 residues long. Germline CDR1 is MGHRA and CDR2 is YSYEKL. Trimming cost V 0 bases and J 0 bases, with 5 bases left between them. CDR3 sequence (DNA): TGCGCCAGCAGCCAAGAAGCCACAACTAATGAAAAACTGTTTTTT. Translation: CASSQEATTNEKLFF.

The chain links TRBV25-1 to TRBJ1-6; perhaps TRBD1 as D (5 bases). Trimming shortened V by 2 bases and J by 8 bases, and 13 bases separated the two germline ends. The germline V gene has CDR1 MGHDK and CDR2 SYGVNS. The CDR3 is 15 amino acids. The CDR3 loop reads CASSEGGGLYSPLHF. The CDR3 DNA reads TGTGCCAGCAGTGAAGGGGGGGGGTTGTATTCACCCCTCCACTTT.

In DNA, the CDR3 is TGTGCCAGCAGTACCGGGGGGCTCTCCTACGAGCAGTACTTC. Its protein product is CASSTGGLSYEQYF. The chain has TRBV6-5 and TRBJ2-7; tentatively, D is TRBD2 (7 bases). Trimming shortened V by 5 bases and J by 0 bases, and 11 bases separated the two germline ends. Germline CDR1 reads MNHEY; CDR2 reads SVGAGI. The CDR3 has 14 amino acids.